The clone carrying this T cell receptor beta chain was detected many times. Its antigen is unknown. A single record per CDR3 protein comes from TCRdb applying MiXCR to the reads. Among about 570,000 distinct CDR3 sequences listed, roughly 42% were seen once. The data originate from a study of T cell repertoires in cytomegalovirus infection. Study summary: Epitope selection comprised recently identified HLA-C-restricted CMV epitopes and well-studied HLA-B-restricted CMV epitopes. Through public TCR beta signatures, both CMV infection and matching HLA type were indicated. Study-wide results and limits: The cumulative frequency of public TCR beta families identified carriers of CMV plus the relevant HLA. The ex vivo response showed dominance by HLA-C-restricted CMV-specific TCR beta clonotypes.

Germline V lookup: CDR1 SGHDN, CDR2 FVKESK. The V gene lost 0 bases and the J gene lost 5 bases, with 13 bases spanning the gap. The CDR3 sequence is 15 residues long. The TCR comes from a human donor in good health (CMV status not recorded). Some clones in this sample may be carry-over from other donors' samples. The sequenced sample was cultured PBMCs, obtained from culture after CMV antigen stimulation. V gene TRBV14 combines with J gene TRBJ2-5; maybe TRBD1 (5 bases). CDR3 coding DNA: TGTGCCAGCAGCCAAGATCTCAGCAGGGTGGAGACCCAGTACTTC. It codes for CASSQDLSRVETQYF.